The rows below give T cell receptor beta chains drawn from one sample of a study of blood T cells in healthy people across ages. TCRdb used MiXCR to reprocess the 5' RACE reads, holding one entry per CDR3 protein. The repertoire holds hundreds of thousands of distinct CDR3 sequences, with over 20% as singletons. The sequencing input was blood. The receptors here all came from a man in his 70s in good health. Both conserved end residues are part of each CDR3. Each record gives: D gene, V gene, J gene, clone size, CDR3 protein, CDR3 DNA. D genes are given only for firm matches. Clone sizes are given selectively: once, few, many, or a class where the clone is expanded.

D: .
V: TRBV5-5
J: TRBJ2-5
size: few
CDR3: CASSDPRLMKETQYF
DNA: TGTGCCAGCAGCGACCCGAGACTGATGAAAGAGACCCAGTACTTC

D: .
V: TRBV20-1
J: TRBJ1-4
size: few
CDR3: CSASWGGASTNEKLFF
DNA: TGCAGTGCCTCGTGGGGAGGGGCCTCAACTAATGAAAAACTGTTTTTT

D: .
V: TRBV3-1
J: TRBJ2-7
size: .
CDR3: CASSARGEQYF
DNA: TGTGCCAGCAGCGCCCGGGGGGAGCAGTACTTC

D: TRBD2
V: TRBV20-1
J: TRBJ2-2
size: .
CDR3: CSASGSLAGGGTGELFF
DNA: TGCAGTGCTAGTGGGAGCTTAGCGGGAGGTGGTACCGGGGAGCTGTTTTTT

D: TRBD2
V: TRBV3-1
J: TRBJ2-1
size: .
CDR3: CASSQDLQREGTYNEQFF
DNA: TGTGCCAGCAGCCAAGATCTCCAGCGGGAGGGCACCTACAATGAGCAGTTCTTC

D: TRBD2
V: TRBV5-8
J: TRBJ2-1
size: .
CDR3: CASSFGGTTYNEQFF
DNA: TGTGCCAGCAGCTTCGGCGGGACTACCTACAATGAGCAGTTCTTC

D: TRBD1
V: TRBV7-8
J: TRBJ1-1
size: few
CDR3: CASSQRTGVWTEAFF
DNA: TGTGCCAGCAGCCAAAGGACAGGGGTGTGGACTGAAGCTTTCTTT

D: .
V: TRBV20-1
J: TRBJ1-2
size: .
CDR3: CSLDRGEGYTF
DNA: TGCAGCCTTGATAGAGGGGAAGGCTACACCTTC

D: .
V: TRBV20-1
J: TRBJ1-2
size: .
CDR3: CSARDRVRANYGYTF
DNA: TGCAGTGCTAGAGATCGTGTCAGGGCCAACTATGGCTACACCTTC

D: .
V: TRBV3-1
J: TRBJ1-4
size: few
CDR3: CASSQADFNEKLFF
DNA: TGTGCCAGCAGCCAGGCAGATTTTAATGAAAAACTGTTTTTT

D: .
V: TRBV28
J: TRBJ1-2
size: few
CDR3: CASRPQGSPNYGYTF
DNA: TGTGCCAGCAGACCCCAGGGGTCCCCTAACTATGGCTACACCTTC

D: TRBD2
V: TRBV11-2
J: TRBJ2-2
size: few
CDR3: CASSPIAGRSGELFF
DNA: TGTGCCAGCAGCCCCATAGCGGGGAGATCCGGGGAGCTGTTTTTT

D: .
V: TRBV7-2
J: TRBJ1-1
size: few
CDR3: CASSTHRVEAFF
DNA: TGTGCCAGCAGCACCCACAGGGTTGAGGCTTTCTTT

D: .
V: TRBV11-2
J: TRBJ1-1
size: .
CDR3: CASSFDGRVSTEAFF
DNA: TGTGCCAGCAGCTTTGACGGCAGGGTATCCACTGAAGCTTTCTTT

D: .
V: TRBV2
J: TRBJ2-2
size: .
CDR3: CASSGENTGELFF
DNA: TGTGCCAGCAGTGGGGAGAACACCGGGGAGCTGTTTTTT

D: .
V: TRBV6-1
J: TRBJ1-5
size: many
CDR3: CASSLEWDQPQHF
DNA: TGTGCCAGCAGCCTTGAATGGGATCAGCCCCAGCATTTT

D: .
V: TRBV20-1
J: TRBJ1-6
size: .
CDR3: CSASNYRNPYNSPLHF
DNA: TGCAGTGCTTCAAACTACAGAAACCCCTATAATTCACCCCTCCACTTT

D: .
V: TRBV6-6
J: TRBJ2-7
size: .
CDR3: CASSPSTAEQYF
DNA: TGTGCCAGCAGTCCGTCGACAGCAGAGCAGTACTTC

D: .
V: TRBV11-2
J: TRBJ2-5
size: .
CDR3: CASSKIWVGETQYF
DNA: TGTGCCAGCAGCAAAATCTGGGTCGGAGAGACCCAGTACTTC

D: TRBD1
V: TRBV3-1
J: TRBJ1-1
size: .
CDR3: CASSQVGDSGTEAFF
DNA: TGTGCCAGCAGCCAAGTAGGGGACAGTGGCACTGAAGCTTTCTTT

D: TRBD2
V: TRBV28
J: TRBJ2-3
size: .
CDR3: CASSLGGRAADTQYF
DNA: TGTGCCAGCAGTTTAGGTGGGAGGGCCGCAGATACGCAGTATTTT

D: .
V: TRBV9
J: TRBJ2-5
size: few
CDR3: CASSPMAGLGETQYF
DNA: TGTGCCAGCAGCCCCATGGCGGGGCTTGGTGAGACCCAGTACTTC

D: .
V: TRBV2
J: TRBJ1-1
size: .
CDR3: CASSDEARKAFF
DNA: TGTGCCAGCAGTGACGAGGCGAGAAAAGCTTTCTTT

D: .
V: TRBV7-2
J: TRBJ2-3
size: .
CDR3: CASASNTDTQYF
DNA: TGTGCCAGCGCTAGCAACACAGATACGCAGTATTTT

D: TRBD1
V: TRBV27
J: TRBJ1-5
size: few
CDR3: CASSLSPTGSNQPQHF
DNA: TGTGCCAGCAGTTTATCCCCGACAGGGAGCAATCAGCCCCAGCATTTT

D: .
V: TRBV18
J: TRBJ2-3
size: few
CDR3: CASSPSLSPSTDTQYF
DNA: TGTGCCAGCTCACCATCCCTATCGCCATCCACAGATACGCAGTATTTT

D: TRBD2
V: TRBV6-1
J: TRBJ2-2
size: .
CDR3: CASKITSGRDTGELVF
DNA: TGTGCCAGCAAGATAACTAGCGGGAGAGACACCGGGGAGCTGGTTTTT

D: .
V: TRBV20-1
J: TRBJ2-7
size: .
CDR3: CSARDRNGEYEQYF
DNA: TGCAGTGCTAGAGATCGGAACGGGGAATACGAGCAGTACTTC

D: .
V: TRBV5-1
J: TRBJ2-5
size: few
CDR3: CASSSQPSQETQYF
DNA: TGCGCCAGCAGCTCCCAGCCCAGCCAAGAGACCCAGTACTTC

D: .
V: TRBV20-1
J: TRBJ1-2
size: .
CDR3: CSADTGFFDYGYTF
DNA: TGCAGTGCTGATACAGGGTTTTTTGATTATGGCTACACCTTC

D: .
V: TRBV6-5
J: TRBJ1-2
size: .
CDR3: CASSYSSWGGYTF
DNA: TGTGCCAGCAGTTACTCGTCATGGGGTGGCTACACCTTC

D: TRBD2
V: TRBV18
J: TRBJ2-3
size: .
CDR3: CASSPPGRPRGSTDTQYF
DNA: TGTGCCAGCTCACCACCCGGGAGGCCCCGGGGGAGCACAGATACGCAGTATTTT

D: .
V: TRBV6-6
J: TRBJ1-1
size: .
CDR3: CASSCAEGTEAFF
DNA: TGTGCCAGCAGTTGCGCGGAGGGGACTGAAGCTTTCTTT

D: .
V: TRBV12-3/TRBV12-4
J: TRBJ1-5
size: .
CDR3: CASSFGPPQHF
DNA: TGTGCCAGCAGTTTTGGTCCGCCCCAGCATTTT

D: TRBD2
V: TRBV12-3/TRBV12-4
J: TRBJ2-3
size: .
CDR3: CASSFSLSASGPLASSTDMQYF
DNA: TGTGCCAGCAGTTTCAGTTTGAGCGCTAGCGGCCCGCTAGCCTCTAGCACAGATATGCAGTATTTT